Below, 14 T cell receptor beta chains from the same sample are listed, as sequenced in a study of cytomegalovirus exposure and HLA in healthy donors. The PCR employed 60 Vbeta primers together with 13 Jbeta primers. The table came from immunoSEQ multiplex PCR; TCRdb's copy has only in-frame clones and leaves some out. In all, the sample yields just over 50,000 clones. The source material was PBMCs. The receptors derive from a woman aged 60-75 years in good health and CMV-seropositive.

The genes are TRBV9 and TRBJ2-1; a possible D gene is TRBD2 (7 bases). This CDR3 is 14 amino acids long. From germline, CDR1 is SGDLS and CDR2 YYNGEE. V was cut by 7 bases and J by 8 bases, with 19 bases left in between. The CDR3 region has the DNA TGTGCCAGCGGCGAGGGGGGGGGTGTGGATGAGCAGTTCTTC. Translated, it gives CASGEGGGVDEQFF. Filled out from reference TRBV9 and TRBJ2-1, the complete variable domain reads DSGVTQTPKHLITATGQRVTLRCSPRSGDLSVYWYQQSLDQGLQFLIQYYNGEERAKGNILERFSAQQFPDLHSELNLSSLELGDSALYFCASGEGGGVDEQFFGPGTRLTVL.

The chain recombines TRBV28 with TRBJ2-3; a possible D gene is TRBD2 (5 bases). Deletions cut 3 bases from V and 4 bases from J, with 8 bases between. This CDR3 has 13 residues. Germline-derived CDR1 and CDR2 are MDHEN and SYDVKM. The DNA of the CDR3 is TGTGCCAGCAGTTTGAGCGGAGCAGATACGCAGTATTTT. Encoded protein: CASSLSGADTQYF.

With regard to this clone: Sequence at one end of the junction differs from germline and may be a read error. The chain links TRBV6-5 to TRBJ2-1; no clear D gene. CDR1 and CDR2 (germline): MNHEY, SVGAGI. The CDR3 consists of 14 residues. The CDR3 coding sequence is TGTGCCAGCAGGAGCGCCAACTCCGACAATGAGCAGTTCTTC. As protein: CASRSANSDNEQFF.

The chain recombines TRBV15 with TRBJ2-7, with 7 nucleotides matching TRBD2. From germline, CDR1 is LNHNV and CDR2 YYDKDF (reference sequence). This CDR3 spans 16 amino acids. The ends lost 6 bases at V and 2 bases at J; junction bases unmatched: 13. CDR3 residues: CATSQSWGGSAYEQYF. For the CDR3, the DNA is TGTGCCACCAGTCAATCGTGGGGGGGGAGCGCCTACGAGCAGTACTTC.

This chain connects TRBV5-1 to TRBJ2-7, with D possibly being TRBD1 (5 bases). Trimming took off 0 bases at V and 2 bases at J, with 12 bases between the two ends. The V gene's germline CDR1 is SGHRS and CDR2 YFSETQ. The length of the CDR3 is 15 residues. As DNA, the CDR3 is TGCGCCAGCAGCTTGGAACAGGCCCCGACCTACGAGCAGTACTTC. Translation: CASSLEQAPTYEQYF.

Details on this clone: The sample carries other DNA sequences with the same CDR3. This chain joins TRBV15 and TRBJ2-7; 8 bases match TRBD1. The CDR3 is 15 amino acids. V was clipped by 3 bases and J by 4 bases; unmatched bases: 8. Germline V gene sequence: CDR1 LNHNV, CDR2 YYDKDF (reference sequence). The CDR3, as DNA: TGTGCCACCAGCAGTGACCGCCAGGGGGCTTACGAGCAGTACTTC. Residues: CATSSDRQGAYEQYF.

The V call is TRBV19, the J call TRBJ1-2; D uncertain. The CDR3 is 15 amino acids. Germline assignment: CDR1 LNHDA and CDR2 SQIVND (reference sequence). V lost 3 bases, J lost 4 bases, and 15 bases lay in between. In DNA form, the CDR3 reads TGTGCCAGTAGTATCGTGCGGGGAACGGTCTATGGCTACACCTTC. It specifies CASSIVRGTVYGYTF.

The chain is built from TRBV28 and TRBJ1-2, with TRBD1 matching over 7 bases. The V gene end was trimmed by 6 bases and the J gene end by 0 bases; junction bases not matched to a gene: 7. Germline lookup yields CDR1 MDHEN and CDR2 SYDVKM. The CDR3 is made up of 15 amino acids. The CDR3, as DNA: TGTGCCAGCAGGACCGGGACAGCATCTAACTATGGCTACACCTTC. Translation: CASRTGTASNYGYTF.

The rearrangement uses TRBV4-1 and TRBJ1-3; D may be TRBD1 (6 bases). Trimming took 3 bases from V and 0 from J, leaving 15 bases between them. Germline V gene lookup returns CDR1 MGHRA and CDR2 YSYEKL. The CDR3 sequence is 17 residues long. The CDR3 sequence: CASSQTAATGSGNTIYF. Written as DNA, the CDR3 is TGCGCCAGCAGCCAGACCGCCGCGACAGGCTCTGGAAACACCATATATTTT.

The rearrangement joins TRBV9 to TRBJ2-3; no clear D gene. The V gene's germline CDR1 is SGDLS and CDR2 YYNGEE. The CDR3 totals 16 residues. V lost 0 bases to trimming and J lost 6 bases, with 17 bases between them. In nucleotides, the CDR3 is TGTGCCAGCAGCGTAGGGCCAGCGTCTATAATGGATACGCAGTATTTT. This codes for CASSVGPASIMDTQYF. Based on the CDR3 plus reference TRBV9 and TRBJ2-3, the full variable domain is DSGVTQTPKHLITATGQRVTLRCSPRSGDLSVYWYQQSLDQGLQFLIQYYNGEERAKGNILERFSAQQFPDLHSELNLSSLELGDSALYFCASSVGPASIMDTQYFGPGTRLTVL.

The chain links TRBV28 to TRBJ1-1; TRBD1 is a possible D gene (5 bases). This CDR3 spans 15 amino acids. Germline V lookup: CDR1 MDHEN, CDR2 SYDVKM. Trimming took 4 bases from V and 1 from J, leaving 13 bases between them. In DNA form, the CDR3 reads TGTGCCAGCAGTTCCACCCGACAGAGGAACACTGAAGCTTTCTTT. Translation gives CASSSTRQRNTEAFF.

CDR3 DNA: TGTGCCAGCAGCCTACACGGGAACAATCAGCCCCAGCATTTT. It translates to CASSLHGNNQPQHF. The chain employs TRBV5-4 and TRBJ1-5, with unresolved D. CDR1 SGHNT and CDR2 YYREEE come from the germline V gene (reference sequence). The CDR3 consists of 14 residues. The V end lost 4 bases, the J end lost 3 bases, and 11 bases lay between the germline ends.

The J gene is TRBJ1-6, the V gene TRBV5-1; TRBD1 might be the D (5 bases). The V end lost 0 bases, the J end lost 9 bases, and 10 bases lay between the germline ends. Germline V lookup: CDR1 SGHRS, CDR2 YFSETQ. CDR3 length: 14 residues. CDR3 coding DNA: TGCGCCAGCAGCTTGGCAGGGTCATCTTCACCCCTCCACTTT. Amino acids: CASSLAGSSSPLHF.

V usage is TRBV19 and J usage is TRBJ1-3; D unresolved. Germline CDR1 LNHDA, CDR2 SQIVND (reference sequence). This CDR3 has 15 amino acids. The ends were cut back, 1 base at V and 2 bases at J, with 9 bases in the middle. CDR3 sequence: CASSIARSAGNTIYF. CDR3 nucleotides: TGTGCCAGTAGTATAGCCAGGTCGGCTGGAAACACCATATATTTT.